These 6 T cell receptor beta chains share one sample of origin, sequenced in a study of shared clonotypes between healthy human individuals. Method: immunoSEQ multiplex PCR; TCRdb's copy keeps in-frame clones and lacks some. The sample yields about 2.1 million clones, about 93% seen once. Naive CD8 cells were CD45RO-negative, positively selected for CCR7, excluding terminally differentiated effector memory CD45RA+ cells. The sequenced sample was naive CD8+ T cells from PBMCs. These receptors all come from a young man in good health. Some clones in this sample may be carry-over from other donors' samples.

This sequence joins TRBV7-9 and TRBJ2-3; D may be TRBD2 (5 bases). The germline CDR1 and CDR2 sequences are SEHNR and FQNEAQ (reference sequence). Trimming stripped 7 bases from V and 8 bases from J, with 13 bases between. The CDR3 runs 12 residues. CDR3 nucleotide sequence: TGTGCCAGCACGCTAGCTGACGGTACGCAGTATTTT. Its protein is CASTLADGTQYF.

The chain recombines TRBV28 with TRBJ2-2, with D tentatively TRBD1 (5 bases). The ends were cut back, 3 bases at V and 6 bases at J, with 8 bases in the middle. CDR1 and CDR2 from the germline V gene are MDHEN and SYDVKM. The CDR3 consists of 13 residues. The CDR3 DNA is TGTGCCAGCAGTTTTGTCAGGGCCGGGGAGCTGTTTTTT. Its protein is CASSFVRAGELFF.

This chain links TRBV7-2 with TRBJ2-2; D is undetermined. V lost 5 bases, J lost 6 bases, and 10 bases lay in between. Germline CDR1 is SGHTA and CDR2 is FQGNSA. The CDR3 covers 13 residues. CDR3 DNA: TGTGCCAGCAGCCCCCGACCGGCCGGGGAGCTGTTTTTT. Protein sequence: CASSPRPAGELFF.

Points on this clone: At the DNA level, this CDR3 is encoded by other sequences in the same sample as well. The CDR3, as DNA: TGTGCCAGCAGCTTATGGGGGGAAAAACTGTTTTTT. It codes for CASSLWGEKLFF. The chain has TRBV7-9 and TRBJ1-4; possibly TRBD1 for D (5 bases). V lost 2 bases to trimming and J lost 8 bases, with 6 bases between them. The CDR3 contains 12 residues. Germline V CDR1 and CDR2: SEHNR, FQNEAQ (reference sequence).

The J gene is TRBJ1-1, the V gene TRBV27; D gene uncertain. Between the trimmed V and J ends, which lost 4 bases and 4 bases, there was a span of 13 bases. This CDR3 has 14 residues. CDR1 and CDR2 (germline): MNHEY, SMNVEV (reference sequence). CDR3 nucleotides: TGTGCCAGCAGTTCGGATCAGGTACGCACTGAAGCTTTCTTT. It yields the protein CASSSDQVRTEAFF.

The genes are TRBV9 and TRBJ1-2; a possible D gene is TRBD1 (6 bases). CDR1 SGDLS and CDR2 YYNGEE come from the germline V gene. The V and J ends lost 0 bases and 3 bases respectively, with 12 bases between them. This CDR3 comprises 15 residues. CDR3 bases: TGTGCCAGCAGCGTAGTTGGGGGCTCCTACTATGGCTACACCTTC. Residues: CASSVVGGSYYGYTF. The complete variable domain, with remaining parts taken from reference TRBV9 and TRBJ1-2, reads DSGVTQTPKHLITATGQRVTLRCSPRSGDLSVYWYQQSLDQGLQFLIQYYNGEERAKGNILERFSAQQFPDLHSELNLSSLELGDSALYFCASSVVGGSYYGYTFGSGTRLTVV.